A selection of T cell receptor beta chains follows, all from one sample in a study of blood T cells in healthy people across ages. TCRdb reprocessed the 5' RACE reads via MiXCR and lists one record per CDR3 protein. The profile shows approximately 790,000 distinct CDR3 sequences, about 62% of them singletons. Material: blood. The receptors derive from a man younger than 40 in good health. Each CDR3 is given with its conserved first and last residue. D genes are given only for firm matches. Size is omitted from some rows. Given values are once, few, many or a class for expanded clones.

V,D,J,size,DNA,CDR3
TRBV28,.,TRBJ1-1,.,TGTGCCAGCAGTCCGTCTTCGTCCTGGAACACTGAAGCTTTCTTT,CASSPSSSWNTEAFF
TRBV4-3,.,TRBJ2-7,.,TGCGCCAGCACCCTCGAGTGGCCGGGAACCTACGAGCAGTACTTC,CASTLEWPGTYEQYF
TRBV20-1,.,TRBJ1-6,few,TGCAGTGCCCCTCCGGCCGCGGGAGATAATTCACCCCTCCACTTT,CSAPPAAGDNSPLHF
TRBV24-1,TRBD2,TRBJ2-1,few,TGTGCCGCGAGCGGGGCGAACTACAATGAGCAGTTCTTC,CAASGANYNEQFF
TRBV3-1,TRBD2,TRBJ2-2,few,TGTGCCAGCAGCCAAGCGGAGACTAGCGGGGTAAACACCGGGGAGCTGTTTTTT,CASSQAETSGVNTGELFF
TRBV5-1,.,TRBJ2-1,.,TGCGCCAGCAGCCCAACTAACTTCAATGAGCAGTTCTTC,CASSPTNFNEQFF
TRBV6-2/TRBV6-3,TRBD1,TRBJ1-5,.,TGTGCCAGCAGTTCTACAGGGGCCCCCCTATCCCAGCATTTT,CASSSTGAPLSQHF
TRBV6-5,.,TRBJ2-3,.,TGTGCCAGCAGGGACGGGACACCGAGCACAGATACGCAGTATTTT,CASRDGTPSTDTQYF
TRBV29-1,TRBD2,TRBJ2-7,.,TGCAGCGGACCTAGCGGGGGGGGTTTCGAGCAGTACTTC,CSGPSGGGFEQYF
TRBV27,.,TRBJ2-7,.,TGTGCCAGCAGTTTAAGGAGACAGGCGGTGTACGAGCAGTACTTC,CASSLRRQAVYEQYF
TRBV6-1,.,TRBJ2-7,.,TGTGCCAGCAGTGAATCCACCCTGGCTGGCGAGCAGTACTTC,CASSESTLAGEQYF
TRBV5-1,.,TRBJ2-7,.,TGCGCCAGCAGCGTGCGACCGACGGGCGACGAGCAGTACTTC,CASSVRPTGDEQYF
TRBV28,.,TRBJ1-4,.,TGTGCCAGCAGTTTCCAGGGTCGGCTTGAAAAACTGTTTTTT,CASSFQGRLEKLFF
TRBV24-1,TRBD1,TRBJ1-4,.,TGTGCCACCAGTCCGGGACAGGGGAATGAAAAACTGTTTTTT,CATSPGQGNEKLFF
TRBV10-3,.,TRBJ2-5,.,TGTGCCATCAGTGATACGGGGAGTAAAGAGACCCAGTACTTC,CAISDTGSKETQYF
TRBV7-9,TRBD1,TRBJ2-4,many,TGTGCCAGCAGCTCCCCCGACAGGGGACAGTACTTC,CASSSPDRGQYF
TRBV3-1,TRBD1,TRBJ1-1,.,TGTGCCAGCAGCCAAGTTCCGGGACAGGGACGTATCGAAGCTTTCTTT,CASSQVPGQGRIEAFF
TRBV7-2,.,TRBJ1-6,.,TGTGCCAGCAGCTTTACCGGGGACGGCTCGAATTCACCCCTCCACTTT,CASSFTGDGSNSPLHF
TRBV20-1,.,TRBJ1-4,few,TGCAGTGCCAGCAACAGGTTGTCCTCCGGAAAACTGTTTTTT,CSASNRLSSGKLFF
TRBV4-3,TRBD2,TRBJ2-1,.,TGCGCCAGCAGCCAAGACGATGAAAGCGGGGGGCCGGGGAATGAGCGGTTCTTC,CASSQDDESGGPGNERFF
TRBV4-2,.,TRBJ2-4,few,TGTGCCAGCAGCCAAGAGGGGATCTGGGGAGAGCAGTACTTC,CASSQEGIWGEQYF
TRBV12-3/TRBV12-4,.,TRBJ2-5,.,TGTGCCAGCAAGAGGGGGGCCTCAGAGACCCAGTACTTC,CASKRGASETQYF
TRBV9,.,TRBJ1-2,.,TGTGCCAGCAGCGCCGGGCGCAGCTATGGCTACATCTTC,CASSAGRSYGYIF
TRBV3-1,.,TRBJ2-5,many,TGTGCCAGCAGCCGGAACCAAGAGACCCAGTACTTC,CASSRNQETQYF
TRBV7-2,TRBD1,TRBJ2-1,once,TGTGCCAGCAGCTTAGCGGGACAGGGGGTTGGCGATGAGCAGTTCTTC,CASSLAGQGVGDEQFF
TRBV9,.,TRBJ2-1,once,TGTGCCAGCAGCGTAGCTGGGACTTCATACAATGAGCAGTTCTTC,CASSVAGTSYNEQFF
TRBV7-2,.,TRBJ1-2,few,TGTGCCAGCAGCTTAGGACAGCCCAACGGTGGTGGCTACACCTTC,CASSLGQPNGGGYTF
TRBV7-9,.,TRBJ1-2,.,TGTGCCAGCAGCTTAGGGGACCTCCCGAATGGCTACACCTTC,CASSLGDLPNGYTF
TRBV27,.,TRBJ2-7,few,TGTGCCAGCAGTTTATCGTCGGGAAGAGGGGAGCAGTACTTC,CASSLSSGRGEQYF
TRBV12-3/TRBV12-4,.,TRBJ2-5,.,TGTGCCAGCAGTTTGCACAGCCAAGAGACCCAGTACTTC,CASSLHSQETQYF
TRBV12-3/TRBV12-4,.,TRBJ1-1,.,TGTGCCGGCAGTTTAAGGCAGGGAAGGGACACTGAAGCTTTCTTT,CAGSLRQGRDTEAFF
TRBV7-9,.,TRBJ2-1,.,TGTGCCAGCAGCTTAGCGCCAGGAAACAATGAGCAGTTCTTC,CASSLAPGNNEQFF
TRBV12-3/TRBV12-4,.,TRBJ2-3,.,TGTGCCAGCAGCCTCCAGGGGGGGATGACAGATACGCAGTATTTT,CASSLQGGMTDTQYF
TRBV5-1,.,TRBJ2-7,.,TGCGCCAGCAGCTTGGAGGGTGGTGGCATTTTTTTCTCCTACGAGCAGTACTTC,CASSLEGGGIFFSYEQYF
TRBV9,.,TRBJ2-1,few,TGTGCCAGCAGCGTGGACAGCTCCTACAATGAGCAGTTCTTC,CASSVDSSYNEQFF
TRBV5-1,.,TRBJ2-1,.,TGCGCCAGCAGCCTGATTCCAGCTTCCCTCTCCTACAATGAGCAGTTCTTC,CASSLIPASLSYNEQFF
TRBV24-1,TRBD1,TRBJ1-5,.,TGTGCCACCAGTGAATCCGGGACAGGGGTGGATCAGCCCCAGCATTTT,CATSESGTGVDQPQHF
TRBV7-9,TRBD1,TRBJ2-7,.,TGTGCCAGCAGTCGGACAGGGGAGGTAAGCTCCTACGAGCAGTACTTC,CASSRTGEVSSYEQYF
TRBV25-1,TRBD1,TRBJ1-1,.,TGTGCCAGCAGGGAACCCGGGACAGGGGGTAACACTGAAGCTTTCTTT,CASREPGTGGNTEAFF
TRBV28,.,TRBJ2-7,.,TGTGCCAGCAGTTCTCCGGGAAAAGCACCCTACGAGCAGTACTTC,CASSSPGKAPYEQYF
TRBV29-1,.,TRBJ2-1,.,TGCAGCGTTGTTGGGGGCGGGGGTGAGCAGTTCTTC,CSVVGGGGEQFF
TRBV4-1,TRBD1,TRBJ1-5,.,TGCGCCAGCAGCCAAGACGACAGGGGTCGCAATCAGCCCCAGCATTTT,CASSQDDRGRNQPQHF
TRBV5-5,TRBD1,TRBJ2-7,.,TGTGCCAGCAGCTGGACAGGTAGTGGTTTGTACGAGCAGTACTTC,CASSWTGSGLYEQYF
TRBV28,.,TRBJ2-7,.,TGTGCCAGCTCGACCCATGGGGGCCCCTACGAGCAGTACTTC,CASSTHGGPYEQYF
TRBV14,TRBD2,TRBJ2-7,.,TGTGCCAGCAGGTCCACCGGGACTAGCTCCTACGAGCAGTACTTC,CASRSTGTSSYEQYF
TRBV29-1,TRBD1,TRBJ2-7,once,TGCAGCGTTGGGGACAGGGCGTACAATGAGCAGTACTTC,CSVGDRAYNEQYF
TRBV15,.,TRBJ2-5,.,TGCGCCACCAGCAGAGAGGGGGAGACCCAGTACTTC,CATSREGETQYF
TRBV3-1,.,TRBJ2-5,.,TGTGCCAGCAGCCAAGATCATGTCTACCCTATGGAGACCCAGTACTTC,CASSQDHVYPMETQYF
TRBV7-3,.,TRBJ1-2,.,TGTGCCAGCAGCTCGAATGAGGGCTACACCTTC,CASSSNEGYTF
TRBV10-3,.,TRBJ2-5,.,TGTGCCATCAGCCTGACTAGTGCAGAGACCCAGTACTTC,CAISLTSAETQYF